This TCR beta chain emerged from a study of cytomegalovirus exposure and HLA in healthy donors. Turning to the study itself: Counted in an early data release were about 85 million unique TCRs from HLA-typed donors.

PCR used 60 Vbeta primers and 13 Jbeta primers. Assay: immunoSEQ multiplex PCR; the TCRdb copy retains only in-frame clones and omits some. The sample comprises about 140,000 clones, around 72% of which are singletons, and roughly 2% rests with the top ten. This clone was detected only once. Sequencing was done on a sample of PBMCs. This sequence was found in a man aged 35-49 years in good health and CMV-seronegative.

CDR3 sequence reads: CASQSDQGARYGYTF. The DNA for the CDR3 is TGTGCCTCCCAATCTGATCAGGGGGCGCGGTATGGCTACACCTTC. This chain joins TRBV15 and TRBJ1-2, with TRBD1 matching 8 bases. The CDR3 length is 15 residues. J gave up 5 bases and V 11 bases, and 16 bases lay outside the gene matches. Germline CDR1 LNHNV, CDR2 YYDKDF (reference sequence).